The clone carrying this TCR beta chain was observed at least ten times. One end of the junction varies from germline; a read error may be responsible. Unique molecular identifier tags were affixed to discrete cDNA molecules. TCRdb redid the calling of the 5' RACE reads with MiXCR, one entry per CDR3 protein. Here the sample spans fewer than 50,000 distinct CDR3 sequences, 9.5% to 15% being singletons. The data derive from a study of early T cells in non-severe SARS-CoV-2 infection. Germline V lookup: CDR1 LGHNA, CDR2 YNFKEQ. CDR3 size: 14 residues. This TCR derives from an adult who was a healthcare worker with PCR-confirmed SARS-CoV-2 infection or an uninfected control (not recorded which). Sequencing was done on a sample of whole blood. The chain recombines TRBV4-2 with TRBJ2-7; D unresolved. The CDR3 DNA reads as TGTGCCAGCAGCCAAGGTCCGGCCTCCTACGAACAGTACTTC. Its translation: CASSQGPASYEQYF.